This entry lists 23 T cell receptor beta chains sequenced from one sample in a study of PD-1 blockade in classical Hodgkin lymphoma. Brentuximab vedotin exposure varied among the patients, all of whom had relapsed after autologous stem cell transplantation. The assay was immunoSEQ multiplex PCR, and TCRdb's table has in-frame clones only and misses some. The data hold 26,000 or so clones, with around two thirds observed a single time. Sample: peripheral blood mononuclear cells (PBMCs), taken before the second cycle of nivolumab. The source of these receptors is a human donor with classical Hodgkin lymphoma.

Note on this clone: Other DNA sequences in the sample encode the same CDR3. The gene calls are TRBV28 and TRBJ2-5; 8 bases match TRBD1. V shed 8 bases and J 5 bases; nucleotides not matched to a gene: 10. CDR3 length: 14 residues. Germline V gene lookup returns CDR1 MDHEN and CDR2 SYDVKM. The CDR3 DNA follows: TGTGCCAGCTCCTTGCAGGGGGCTCGGGAGACCCAGTACTTC. Protein product: CASSLQGARETQYF.

This chain connects TRBV28 to TRBJ2-4; D remains ambiguous. This CDR3 is built from 15 residues. Trimming removed 0 bases at V and 1 base at J, with 7 bases between. CDR1 MDHEN and CDR2 SYDVKM come from the germline V gene. CDR3 residues: CASSLWDGAKNIQYF. The CDR3 DNA follows: TGTGCCAGCAGTTTATGGGACGGGGCCAAAAACATTCAGTACTTC.

V gene TRBV6-6 combines with J gene TRBJ1-1, with D maybe TRBD1 (5 bases). The germline V and J ends were trimmed by 4 bases and 7 bases, with 13 bases remaining between them. The CDR3 consists of 13 residues. Germline lookup yields CDR1 MNHNY and CDR2 SVGAGI (reference sequence). The chain's CDR3 is CASSSSTVLEAFF. DNA for the CDR3: TGTGCCAGCAGTTCCTCGACAGTTCTTGAAGCTTTCTTT.

This clone is judged medium-sized (0.01 to 0.1%). The J gene is TRBJ2-7, the V gene TRBV12-1; the table's D gene call, TRBD2, was not cross checked with the DNA. TRBV12-1 counts as a pseudogene. The CDR3 is made up of 13 amino acids. In nucleotides, the CDR3 is TGTGCCAGCAGCTCCGGACTAGGCCACGAGCAGTACTTC. Its protein product is CASSSGLGHEQYF.

The CDR3 bases are TGTGCCAGCAGTTTTGTGTTTGAAGGATTCCGGCATTTT. Protein product: CASSFVFEGFRHF. This sequence joins TRBV27 and TRBJ1-5, with D unresolved. CDR3 length: 13 residues. V lost 3 bases and J lost 15, with 18 bases in between. CDR1 is MNHEY, CDR2 SMNVEV, per germline (reference sequence).

The V and J genes are TRBV7-9 and TRBJ2-2; D gene ambiguous. Trimming took off 5 bases at V and 9 bases at J, with 16 bases between the two ends. Germline assignment: CDR1 SEHNR and CDR2 FQNEAQ (reference sequence). The CDR3 has 14 residues. The CDR3 DNA sequence: TGTGCCAGCAGCCCAGACGTCATCCTATGGGAGCTGTTTTTT. Translation gives CASSPDVILWELFF.

The chain has TRBV7-3 and TRBJ2-2; D possibly corresponds to TRBD2 (6 bases). This CDR3 is 14 amino acids long. The germline V gene encodes CDR1 SGHTA and CDR2 FQGTGA. Trimming stripped 2 bases from V and 5 bases from J, with 9 bases between. The CDR3, as DNA: TGTGCCAGCAGCTTATCGGGAGTGACCGGGGAGCTGTTTTTT. Translated: CASSLSGVTGELFF.

This rearrangement joins TRBV6-6 to TRBJ2-5, with TRBD1 matching over 9 bases. The germline V gene has CDR1 MNHNY and CDR2 SVGAGI (reference sequence). This CDR3 spans 16 amino acids. V was clipped by 4 bases and J by 4 bases; unmatched bases: 10. Here the CDR3 reads CASSWKTGGQGETQYF. CDR3 DNA: TGTGCCAGCAGTTGGAAAACAGGGGGCCAGGGAGAGACCCAGTACTTC.

The CDR3 sequence is CASSVYRAPYEQYF. CDR3 bases: TGCGCCAGCAGTGTTTACAGGGCCCCCTACGAGCAGTACTTC. The chain links TRBV10-1 to TRBJ2-7, with a weak D call TRBD1 (6 bases). Germline V gene sequence: CDR1 WNHNN, CDR2 SYGVQD (reference sequence). The CDR3 sequence is 14 residues long. V gave up 4 bases and J gave up 2 bases, with 12 bases separating them.

The chain joins TRBV6-6 to TRBJ2-1; TRBD2 aligns across 12 bases. V lost 0 bases, J lost 7 bases, and 4 bases stayed unmatched. The CDR3 is 16 amino acids. Germline V CDR1 and CDR2: MNHNY, SVGAGI (reference sequence). CDR3 coding DNA: TGTGCCAGCAGTTACTCGCTAGCGGGAGGGGAGAATGAGCAGTTCTTC. Its translation is CASSYSLAGGENEQFF.

This clone was seen more than once but under ten times. This chain joins TRBV6-5 and TRBJ2-2; 7 bases are a match to TRBD2. The length of the CDR3 is 15 residues. The J segment lost 2 bases and the V segment lost 8 bases, leaving 8 bases of the junction unmatched. Germline V gene sequence: CDR1 MNHEY, CDR2 SVGAGI. CDR3 DNA: TGTGCCAGCCACACGGGGGGAACTAACACCGGGGAGCTGTTTTTT. Translating gives CASHTGGTNTGELFF.

This sequence joins TRBV5-1 and TRBJ2-7, with a tentative D call TRBD2 (5 bases). This CDR3 spans 13 amino acids. Germline V lookup: CDR1 SGHRS, CDR2 YFSETQ. Deletions cut 1 base from V and 1 base from J, with 6 bases between. The chain's CDR3 is CASSLRESYEQYF. For the CDR3, the DNA is TGCGCCAGCAGCTTGAGGGAGTCCTACGAGCAGTACTTC.

The CDR3 sequence is CASSSDRGGSGELFF. CDR3 DNA: TGTGCCAGCAGCTCCGACAGGGGGGGGAGCGGGGAGCTGTTTTTT. V is TRBV7-2 and J is TRBJ2-2, with TRBD1 identical over 9 bases. The CDR3 runs to 15 residues. The trim removed 4 bases at V and 7 bases at J, leaving 7 bases unmatched. Germline V lookup: CDR1 SGHTA, CDR2 FQGNSA. Filled out from reference TRBV7-2 and TRBJ2-2, the complete variable domain reads GAGVSQSPSNKVTEKGKDVELRCDPISGHTALYWYRQSLGQGLEFLIYFQGNSAPDKSGLPSDRFSAERTGGSVSTLTIQRTQQEDSAVYLCASSSDRGGSGELFFGEGSRLTVL.

The chain combines TRBV9 with TRBJ2-3, with 7 bases fitting TRBD2. CDR3 length: 16 residues. Germline V lookup: CDR1 SGDLS, CDR2 YYNGEE. The trim removed 4 bases at V and 2 bases at J, leaving 10 bases unmatched. The CDR3 region has the DNA TGTGCCAGCAGCCCCCGGGGAGCGGGAAACACAGATACGCAGTATTTT. It codes for CASSPRGAGNTDTQYF.

V usage is TRBV5-1 and J usage is TRBJ2-1, with TRBD1 identical over 10 bases. The CDR3 sequence is 15 residues long. Germline V lookup: CDR1 SGHRS, CDR2 YFSETQ. The ends lost 1 base at V and 4 bases at J; junction bases unmatched: 2. CDR3 region: CASSLPGQGYNEQFF. The CDR3 nucleotides read TGCGCCAGCAGCTTGCCGGGACAGGGGTACAATGAGCAGTTCTTC.

The chain carries TRBV5-1 and TRBJ2-1; D gene unclear. Germline CDR1 reads SGHRS; CDR2 reads YFSETQ. The CDR3 extends over 13 amino acids. With 0 bases removed from V and 5 bases from J, the gap between germline ends came to 6 bases. CDR3 protein: CASSLDRNNEQFF. For the CDR3, the DNA is TGCGCCAGCAGCTTGGACAGAAACAATGAGCAGTTCTTC.

V gene TRBV28 combines with J gene TRBJ2-1; D could derive from TRBD1 or TRBD2 (5 bases each). This CDR3 has 15 amino acids. Trimming pared 4 bases from V and 1 base from J, leaving 11 bases between. CDR1 is MDHEN, CDR2 SYDVKM, per germline. The CDR3 region has the DNA TGTGCCAGCAGTTCCTCCGAGGGGTCCTACAATGAGCAGTTCTTC. Residues: CASSSSEGSYNEQFF.

For the CDR3, the DNA is TGCAGCGTTGAAGAGCGTGTGACATGGCTCTATGGCTACACCTTC. Residues: CSVEERVTWLYGYTF. V is TRBV29-1 and J is TRBJ1-2; no clear D. The ends were cut back, 0 bases at V and 4 bases at J, with 15 bases in the middle. The germline CDR1 and CDR2 sequences are SQVTM and ANQGSEA. The CDR3 loop spans 15 amino acids. Supplemented by reference TRBV29-1 and TRBJ1-2, the full variable domain reads SAVISQKPSRDICQRGTSLTIQCQVDSQVTMMFWYRQQPGQSLTLIATANQGSEATYESGFVIDKFPISRPNLTFSTLTVSNMSPEDSSIYLCSVEERVTWLYGYTFGSGTRLTVV.

The rearrangement links TRBV5-1 to TRBJ2-7; D could derive from TRBD1 or TRBD2 (5 bases each). V was pared by 7 bases and J by 1 base, with 18 bases between. Germline-derived CDR1 and CDR2 are SGHRS and YFSETQ. CDR3 length: 15 residues. DNA for the CDR3: TGCGCCAGCCAGAATTTCGGGACGGGTTCCTACGAGCAGTACTTC. Its translation: CASQNFGTGSYEQYF.

V is TRBV7-2 and J is TRBJ2-7; perhaps TRBD2 as D (6 bases). Per the germline V gene, CDR1 is SGHTA and CDR2 is FQGNSA. The V end lost 1 base, the J end lost 1 base, and 8 bases lay between the germline ends. The CDR3 is made up of 14 amino acids. The CDR3: CASSLGAGSYEQYF. For the CDR3, the DNA is TGTGCCAGCAGCTTAGGGGCGGGGTCCTACGAGCAGTACTTC. The full variable domain, in which reference TRBV7-2 and TRBJ2-7 provide the parts outside the CDR3, is GAGVSQSPSNKVTEKGKDVELRCDPISGHTALYWYRQSLGQGLEFLIYFQGNSAPDKSGLPSDRFSAERTGGSVSTLTIQRTQQEDSAVYLCASSLGAGSYEQYFGPGTRLTVT.

V and J are TRBV30 and TRBJ2-4, with D hard to call. V was clipped by 1 base and J by 6 bases, with 4 bases between them. This CDR3 region has 11 residues. CDR1 is GTSNPN, CDR2 SVGIG, per germline (reference sequence). The CDR3 spells CAWSDLNIQYF. The CDR3 coding sequence is TGTGCCTGGAGTGACCTAAACATTCAGTACTTC.

On this clone: Distinct nucleotide sequences in the sample also encode this CDR3. The chain joins TRBV19 to TRBJ2-2; D may be TRBD1 or TRBD2 (6 bases each). Germline assignment: CDR1 LNHDA and CDR2 SQIVND (reference sequence). V lost 3 bases and J 4 bases, leaving 9 bases between the germline ends. This CDR3 has 14 amino acids. The CDR3 DNA sequence: TGTGCCAGTAGTATCGAGGGGGGCACCGGGGAGCTGTTTTTT. Translated, it gives CASSIEGGTGELFF. Drawing the rest from reference TRBV19 and TRBJ2-2, the complete variable domain is DGGITQSPKYLFRKEGQNVTLSCEQNLNHDAMYWYRQDPGQGLRLIYYSQIVNDFQKGDIAEGYSVSREKKESFPLTVTSAQKNPTAFYLCASSIEGGTGELFFGEGSRLTVL.

This chain links TRBV15 with TRBJ2-1; 7 positions match TRBD2. Trimming cost V 9 bases and J 0 bases; bases outside gene matches: 11. Germline assignment: CDR1 LNHNV and CDR2 YYDKDF (reference sequence). The CDR3 runs 16 residues. This CDR3 reads CATKGIAGFSYNEQFF. The DNA for the CDR3 is TGTGCCACGAAGGGGATAGCGGGCTTCTCCTACAATGAGCAGTTCTTC.